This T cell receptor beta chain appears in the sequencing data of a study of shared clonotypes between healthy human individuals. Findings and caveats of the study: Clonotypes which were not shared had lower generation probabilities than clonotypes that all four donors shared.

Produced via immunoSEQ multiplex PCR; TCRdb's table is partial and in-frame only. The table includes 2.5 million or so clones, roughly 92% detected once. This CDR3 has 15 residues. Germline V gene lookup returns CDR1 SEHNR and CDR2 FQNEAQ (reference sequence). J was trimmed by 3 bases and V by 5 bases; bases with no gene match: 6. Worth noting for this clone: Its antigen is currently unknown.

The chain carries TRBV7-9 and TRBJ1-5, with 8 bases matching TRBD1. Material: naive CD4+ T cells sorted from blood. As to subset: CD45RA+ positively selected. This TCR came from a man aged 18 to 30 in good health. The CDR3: CASSEGTGFNQPQHF. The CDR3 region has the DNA TGTGCCAGCAGCGAAGGGACAGGCTTCAATCAGCCCCAGCATTTT.